Listed here are 10 T cell receptor beta chains from one sample, sequenced in a study of cytomegalovirus exposure and HLA in healthy donors. The primer mix had 60 Vbeta and 13 Jbeta primers. Clones were sequenced by immunoSEQ multiplex PCR, and TCRdb holds only the in-frame ones, with some missing. This sample carries 90,000 to 120,000 clones, 81% of them seen once, and the ten largest clones take 2% to 2.5%. The sample comprised PBMCs. The source is a man aged 25 to 40 in good health and CMV-seronegative.

The chain carries TRBV6-4 and TRBJ2-2; TRBD1 aligns across 7 bases. The junction had 7 bases not matched to a gene; V was cut back by 8 bases and J by 7 bases. Germline lookup yields CDR1 MRHNA and CDR2 SNTAGT. The CDR3 is 13 amino acids. CDR3 region: CASRDRVGGELFF. CDR3 DNA sequence: TGTGCCAGCCGAGACAGGGTTGGCGGGGAGCTGTTTTTT.

Remarks on this clone: Compared with germline, one end of the junction differs, possibly owing to a read error. The chain joins TRBV6-1 to TRBJ2-7, with 10 bases lining up with TRBD1. Germline CDR1 MNHNS, CDR2 SASEGT. The CDR3 is made up of 13 amino acids. The CDR3 DNA reads as TGTGCCAGCAGCCGGGACAGGGGCTACGAACAGTACTTC. As protein: CASSRDRGYEQYF.

The V and J genes are TRBV25-1 and TRBJ1-2; possibly TRBD1 for D (6 bases). Trimming took off 6 bases at V and 2 bases at J, with 10 bases between the two ends. CDR1 is MGHDK, CDR2 SYGVNS, per germline. There are 13 residues in the CDR3. This chain's CDR3 is CASREDRNYGYTF. The CDR3 DNA follows: TGTGCCAGCAGGGAGGACAGAAACTATGGCTACACCTTC.

The CDR3 loop is CASERGASTDTQYF. CDR3 in DNA: TGTGCCAGCGAGCGGGGGGCCTCCACAGATACGCAGTATTTT. V gene TRBV13 combines with J gene TRBJ2-3; the match to TRBD2 covers 9 bases. The V and J ends lost 8 bases and 2 bases, in that order; junction bases with no gene match: 5. Germline assignment: CDR1 PRHDT and CDR2 FYEKMQ (reference sequence). The CDR3 contains 14 residues.

The chain employs TRBV7-2 and TRBJ2-7; 11 nucleotides agree with TRBD2. With 5 bases clipped from V and 3 bases from J, the junction kept 6 bases outside the gene matches. The CDR3 sequence is 15 residues long. Looked up from germline, CDR1 is SGHTA and CDR2 is FQGNSA. CDR3 DNA: TGTGCCAGCAGCCGAACTAGCGGGGGACGCTACGAGCAGTACTTC. Translation gives CASSRTSGGRYEQYF.

The chain joins TRBV29-1 to TRBJ2-1, with TRBD1 matching 8 bases. From germline, CDR1 is SQVTM and CDR2 ANQGSEA. V lost 1 base and J lost 6; bases outside the gene matches: 5. The CDR3 has 14 amino acids. CDR3 sequence reads: CSVEGTGKSNEQFF. CDR3 nucleotides: TGCAGCGTTGAAGGGACAGGGAAGAGCAATGAGCAGTTCTTC.

The V call is TRBV30, the J call TRBJ2-1; no definite D call. Germline V lookup: CDR1 GTSNPN, CDR2 SVGIG (reference sequence). This CDR3 region has 9 residues. The DNA for the CDR3 is TGTTTCTCCCCTAATGAGCAGTTCTTC. This translates into CFSPNEQFF. Combining the CDR3 with reference TRBV30 and TRBJ2-1 gives the whole variable domain SQTIHQWPATLVQPVGSPLSLECTVEGTSNPNLYWYRQAAGRGLQLLFYSVGIGQISSEVPQNLSASRPQDRQFILSSKKLLLSDSGFYLCFSPNEQFFGPGTRLTVL.

The gene calls are TRBV13 and TRBJ1-2; the match to TRBD1 covers 8 bases. The V segment lost 0 bases and the J segment 3 bases; nucleotides outside the gene matches: 9. The CDR3 is made up of 17 amino acids. Germline values: CDR1 PRHDT, CDR2 FYEKMQ (reference sequence). The CDR3 region is CASSLGGGQGADYGYTF. The CDR3, as DNA: TGTGCCAGCAGCTTAGGCGGTGGGCAGGGGGCCGACTATGGCTACACCTTC.

This clone was picked up many times. The rearrangement links TRBV5-8 to TRBJ2-7; 8 bases are shared with TRBD2. V gave up 5 bases and J gave up 3 bases; unmatched junction bases: 10. The CDR3 is 15 residues long. Germline V gene sequence: CDR1 SGHTS, CDR2 YDEGEE. DNA of the CDR3: TGTGCCAGCAGTCCCCGACGGGGGGGCTACTACGAGCAGTACTTC. It specifies CASSPRRGGYYEQYF.

In nucleotides, the CDR3 is TGTGCCAGTAGTATTACCCGGACAGGGTGGGAGACCCAGTACTTC. Translated, it gives CASSITRTGWETQYF. This chain joins TRBV19 and TRBJ2-5; 8 bases line up with TRBD1. This CDR3 is built from 15 residues. Per the germline V gene, CDR1 is LNHDA and CDR2 is SQIVND (reference sequence). Trimming cost V 3 bases and J 5 bases; bases outside gene matches: 8.